Given below is one T cell receptor (beta chain) in context. The sample originates from a study of blood T cell repertoires in COVID-19. Overall study: Donors in the United States, Italy and Spain gave samples during acute or convalescent COVID-19. PBMCs, B-cell-depleted T cells, or T cells were the source of the cDNA or gDNA that made up the material.

Methods used by the authors: Quantification of nucleated cells was approximated via reference gene primer amplification. The data were produced by immunoSEQ multiplex PCR, yet TCRdb's version contains in-frame clones alone and is incomplete. V and J calls and clone size are those listed in that table; D and trimming were worked out from the DNA. Here the sample spans roughly 260,000 clones, approximately 86% being singletons. V lost 0 bases and J lost 0, with 5 bases in between. Germline CDR1 SGHRS, CDR2 YFSETQ. CDR3 length equals 14 residues. The sequence derives from a man between 35 and 55 years old who had recovered from COVID-19. This chain joins TRBV5-1 and TRBJ2-3; D ambiguous. The specimen sequenced was peripheral blood. CDR3 DNA sequence: TGCGCCAGCAGCTTGGACGGGAGCACAGATACGCAGTATTTT. Protein sequence: CASSLDGSTDTQYF.